This TCR beta chain was documented in a study of shared clonotypes between healthy human individuals. The method was immunoSEQ multiplex PCR; TCRdb's version includes in-frame clones alone and lacks a portion of them. In the table there are 2,100,000 or so clones, almost 96% of which are singletons. For this clone: Its antigen is undetermined.

Germline V lookup: CDR1 SGHVS, CDR2 FQNEAQ. CDR3 length: 14 residues. V lost 1 base, J lost 2 bases, and 7 bases lay in between. General study results and limits: Estimated clonotype richness was generally higher in naive than memory subsets. At large depth, rarefaction still showed sorted-subset sequencing to be incomplete.

The rearrangement links TRBV7-8 to TRBJ2-3, with unresolved D. The origin of this receptor is a man between 18 and 35 years old in good health. Sequencing was performed on naive CD4+ T cells sorted from blood. Described subset: CD45RA+ positively selected. The CDR3 is CASSLVVPTDTQYF. The CDR3 coding sequence is TGTGCCAGCAGCTTAGTGGTCCCCACAGATACGCAGTATTTT.